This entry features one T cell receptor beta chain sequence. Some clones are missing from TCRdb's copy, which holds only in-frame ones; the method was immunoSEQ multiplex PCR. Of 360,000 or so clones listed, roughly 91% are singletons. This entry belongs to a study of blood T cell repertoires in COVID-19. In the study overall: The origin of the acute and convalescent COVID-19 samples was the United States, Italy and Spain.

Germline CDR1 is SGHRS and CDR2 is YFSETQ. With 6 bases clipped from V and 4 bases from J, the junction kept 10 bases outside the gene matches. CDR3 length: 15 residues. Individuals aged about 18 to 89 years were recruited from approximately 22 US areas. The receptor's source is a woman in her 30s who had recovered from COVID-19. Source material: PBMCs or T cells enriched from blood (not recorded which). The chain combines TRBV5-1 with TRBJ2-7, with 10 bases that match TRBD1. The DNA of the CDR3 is TGCGCCAGCACCTGGGCCGACAGGGGGCAGTACGAGCAGTACTTC. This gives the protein CASTWADRGQYEQYF.